This T cell receptor beta chain was captured in a study of regulatory T cells in long-lasting Graves disease. The study's findings and limits: Limited samples may have lowered accuracy.

On this clonotype itself: Its antigen is not identified.

Stated time point: newly diagnosed GD, antithyroid drugs for less than 3 months. Scientists built the TCR library using RNA that was extracted from PBMCs. Researchers made TCR beta libraries by using iRepertoire HTBI primers and running Arm-PCR on CDR3 regions. Each CDR3 protein gets one entry after TCRdb re-called the multiplex PCR reads with MiXCR. The sample contains 680,000 or so distinct CDR3 sequences, around 15% of which appear only once. V dropped 8 bases and J dropped 5; count of bases not matched to a gene: 9. This CDR3 spans 14 amino acids. CDR1 is MNHNS, CDR2 SASEGT, per germline. The same specimen was also included in a second study, on T cells in Graves' hyperthyroidism and ophthalmopathy. That study reports: Hyperthyroidism, newly diagnosed and lasting under 2 months, affected patients aged 18 to 65. The HTBI set primed first-round TCR CDR3 RT-PCR. Expanded thyroid clonotypes (above 0.001) were mostly also found in blood.

The clonotype comes from a woman younger than 45 with Graves disease. The gene calls are TRBV6-1 and TRBJ1-5; TRBD1 agrees at 7 bases. Material: peripheral blood mononuclear cells (PBMCs), obtained at new diagnosis, from a patient treated with antithyroid drugs. The DNA for the CDR3 is TGTGCCAGCTCCATAGGGGGCGTGGATCAGCCCCAGCATTTT. This translates into CASSIGGVDQPQHF.